This passage covers 2 T cell receptor beta chains from one sample sequenced in a study of identifying expanded T cells in peripheral blood. The table came from immunoSEQ multiplex PCR; TCRdb's copy has only in-frame clones and leaves some out. Here the sample spans under 130,000 clones, more than 85% being singletons. The sequencing input was blood. Source of these receptors: a person aged 18-70 years in good health.

A single count supports this clone. The chain recombines TRBV18 with TRBJ2-3, with D uncertain. V lost 4 bases and J 5 bases, leaving 10 bases between the germline ends. CDR3 length: 13 amino acids. Germline loops: CDR1 KGHSH, CDR2 LQKENI. The CDR3 DNA reads as TGTGCCAGCTCACTGGGCCGAGGAGATACGCAGTATTTT. It codes for CASSLGRGDTQYF.

The rearrangement joins TRBV13 to TRBJ2-5; TRBD1 aligns across 8 bases. The CDR3 has 14 amino acids. Germline values: CDR1 PRHDT, CDR2 FYEKMQ (reference sequence). V lost 7 bases, J lost 5 bases, and 9 bases stayed unmatched. The CDR3 nucleotides are TGTGCCAGCACCCCGGGACAGGAGGTTGAGACCCAGTACTTC. Residues: CASTPGQEVETQYF.